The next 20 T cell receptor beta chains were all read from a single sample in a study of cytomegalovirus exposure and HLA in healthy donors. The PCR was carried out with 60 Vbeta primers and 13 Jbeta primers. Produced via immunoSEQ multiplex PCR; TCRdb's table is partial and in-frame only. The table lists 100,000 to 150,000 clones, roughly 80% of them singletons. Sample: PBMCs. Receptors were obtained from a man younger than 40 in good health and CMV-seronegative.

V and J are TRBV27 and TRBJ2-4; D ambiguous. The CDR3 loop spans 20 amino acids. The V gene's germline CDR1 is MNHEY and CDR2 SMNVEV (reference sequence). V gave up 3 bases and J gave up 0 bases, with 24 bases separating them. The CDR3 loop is CASSLKSWSNPREAKNIQYF. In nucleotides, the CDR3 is TGTGCCAGCAGTTTGAAATCCTGGAGTAACCCCCGTGAAGCCAAAAACATTCAGTACTTC.

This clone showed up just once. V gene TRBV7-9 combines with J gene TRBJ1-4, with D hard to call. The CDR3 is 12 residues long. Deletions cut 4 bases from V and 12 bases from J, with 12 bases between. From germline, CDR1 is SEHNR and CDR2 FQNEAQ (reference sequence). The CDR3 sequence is CASSSIDSELFF. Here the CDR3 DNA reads TGTGCCAGCAGCTCTATCGACTCCGAACTGTTTTTT.

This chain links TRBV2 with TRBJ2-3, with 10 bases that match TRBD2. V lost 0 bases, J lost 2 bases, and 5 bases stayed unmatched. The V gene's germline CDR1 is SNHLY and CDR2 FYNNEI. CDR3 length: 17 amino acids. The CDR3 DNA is TGTGCCAGCAGTGAAGCGGAGCTAGCGGGGGTCACAGATACGCAGTATTTT. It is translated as CASSEAELAGVTDTQYF.

The CDR3 nucleotides read TGTGCCAGCAGTAAACCCGGGACAGATGGCTACACCTTC. Protein: CASSKPGTDGYTF. This chain uses TRBV27 with TRBJ1-2; 7 nucleotides align to TRBD1. The V and J ends lost 5 bases and 6 bases, in that order; junction bases with no gene match: 6. The CDR3 loop spans 13 amino acids. Germline assignment: CDR1 MNHEY and CDR2 SMNVEV (reference sequence).

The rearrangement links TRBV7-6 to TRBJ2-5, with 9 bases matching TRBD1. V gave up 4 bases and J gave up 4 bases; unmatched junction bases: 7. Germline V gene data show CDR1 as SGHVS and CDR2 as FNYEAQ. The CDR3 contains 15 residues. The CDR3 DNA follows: TGTGCCAGCAGCTGGCGACAGGGGGTAACAGAGACCCAGTACTTC. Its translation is CASSWRQGVTETQYF.

CDR3 bases: TGCGCCAGCGGGCGGGGGGGCCTCGGCTCCTACGAGCAGTACTTC. Protein: CASGRGGLGSYEQYF. The rearrangement joins TRBV10-2 to TRBJ2-7, with 9 nucleotides matching TRBD2. In germline, CDR1 is WSHSY, CDR2 SAAADI. The CDR3 consists of 15 residues. V lost 8 bases to trimming and J lost 0 bases; unmatched junction nucleotides: 8.

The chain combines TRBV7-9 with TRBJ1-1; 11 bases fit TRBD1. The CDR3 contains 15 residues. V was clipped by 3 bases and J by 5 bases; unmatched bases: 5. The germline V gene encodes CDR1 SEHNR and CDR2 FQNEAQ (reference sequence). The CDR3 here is CASSLPGTGGTEAFF. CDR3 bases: TGTGCCAGCAGCTTGCCGGGGACAGGGGGTACTGAAGCTTTCTTT.

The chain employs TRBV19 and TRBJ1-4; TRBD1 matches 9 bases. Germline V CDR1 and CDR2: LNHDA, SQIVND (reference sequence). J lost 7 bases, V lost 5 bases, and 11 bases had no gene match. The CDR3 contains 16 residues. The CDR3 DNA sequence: TGTGCCAGTAGTCAGGGACAGGGAGGGGTCGGTGAAAAACTGTTTTTT. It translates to CASSQGQGGVGEKLFF.

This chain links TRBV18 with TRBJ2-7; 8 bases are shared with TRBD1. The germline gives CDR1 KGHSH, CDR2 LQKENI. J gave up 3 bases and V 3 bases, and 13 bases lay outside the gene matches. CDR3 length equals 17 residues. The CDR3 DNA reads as TGTGCCAGCTCACCGTACAGAGCGCAGGGGGCTGGCTACGAGCAGTACTTC. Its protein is CASSPYRAQGAGYEQYF.

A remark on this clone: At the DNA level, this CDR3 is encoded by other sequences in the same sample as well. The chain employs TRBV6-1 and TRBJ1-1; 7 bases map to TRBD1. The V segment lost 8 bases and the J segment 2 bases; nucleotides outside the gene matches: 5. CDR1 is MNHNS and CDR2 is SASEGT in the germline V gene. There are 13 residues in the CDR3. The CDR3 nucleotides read TGTGCCAGCTCCCGGACAGGCAACACTGAAGCTTTCTTT. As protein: CASSRTGNTEAFF.

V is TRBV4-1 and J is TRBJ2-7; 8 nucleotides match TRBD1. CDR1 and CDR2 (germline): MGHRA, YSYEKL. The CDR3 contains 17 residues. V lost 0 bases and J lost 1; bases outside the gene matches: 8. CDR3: CASSQDLETGESYEQYF. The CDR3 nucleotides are TGCGCCAGCAGCCAAGATTTAGAGACAGGGGAGTCCTACGAGCAGTACTTC.

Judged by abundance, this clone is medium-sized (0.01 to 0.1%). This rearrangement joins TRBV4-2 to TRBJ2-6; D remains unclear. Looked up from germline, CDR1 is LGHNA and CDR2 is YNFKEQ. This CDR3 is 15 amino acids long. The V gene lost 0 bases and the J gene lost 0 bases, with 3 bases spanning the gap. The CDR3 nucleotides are TGTGCCAGCAGCCAAGACAACTCTGGGGCCAACGTCCTGACTTTC. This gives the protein CASSQDNSGANVLTF.

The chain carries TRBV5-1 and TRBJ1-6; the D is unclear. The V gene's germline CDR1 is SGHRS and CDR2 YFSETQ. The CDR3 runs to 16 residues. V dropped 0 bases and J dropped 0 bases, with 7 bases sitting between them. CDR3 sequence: CASSLARSSYNSPLHF. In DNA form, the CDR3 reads TGCGCCAGCAGCTTGGCTCGGAGCTCCTATAATTCACCCCTCCACTTT.

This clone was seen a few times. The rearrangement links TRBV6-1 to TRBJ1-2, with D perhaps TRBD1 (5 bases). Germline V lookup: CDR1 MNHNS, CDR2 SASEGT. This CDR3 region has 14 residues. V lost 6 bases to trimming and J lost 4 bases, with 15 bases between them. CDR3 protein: CASRKDMSSYGYTF. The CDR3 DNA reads TGTGCCAGCAGGAAGGACATGTCAAGCTATGGCTACACCTTC.

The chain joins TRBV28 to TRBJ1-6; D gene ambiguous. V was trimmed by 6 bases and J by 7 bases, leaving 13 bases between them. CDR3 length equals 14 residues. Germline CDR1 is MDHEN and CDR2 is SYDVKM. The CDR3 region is CASSLTEGNSPLHF. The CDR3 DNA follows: TGTGCCAGCAGCCTCACAGAGGGAAATTCACCCCTCCACTTT. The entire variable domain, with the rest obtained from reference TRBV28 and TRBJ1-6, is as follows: DVKVTQSSRYLVKRTGEKVFLECVQDMDHENMFWYRQDPGLGLRLIYFSYDVKMKEKGDIPEGYSVSREKKERFSLILESASTNQTSMYLCASSLTEGNSPLHFGNGTRLTVT.

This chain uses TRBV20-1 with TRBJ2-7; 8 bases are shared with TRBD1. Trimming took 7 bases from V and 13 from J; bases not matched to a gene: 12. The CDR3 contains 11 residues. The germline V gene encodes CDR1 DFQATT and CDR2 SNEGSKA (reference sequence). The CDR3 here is CSGLAGTGQYF. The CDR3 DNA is TGCAGTGGTCTAGCCGGGACAGGTCAATACTTC.

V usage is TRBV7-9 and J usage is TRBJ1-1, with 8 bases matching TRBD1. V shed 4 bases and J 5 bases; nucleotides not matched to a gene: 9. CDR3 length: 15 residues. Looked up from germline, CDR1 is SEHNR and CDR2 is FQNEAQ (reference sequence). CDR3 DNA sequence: TGTGCCAGCAGCTCATACCGGGACAGGTATACTGAAGCTTTCTTT. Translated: CASSSYRDRYTEAFF.

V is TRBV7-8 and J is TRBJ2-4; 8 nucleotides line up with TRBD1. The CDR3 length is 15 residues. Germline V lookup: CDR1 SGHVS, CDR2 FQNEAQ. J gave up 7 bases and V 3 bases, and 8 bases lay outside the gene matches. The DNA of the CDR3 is TGTGCCAGCAGCTTGGCGAGGACAGGGTCCAACATTCAGTACTTC. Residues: CASSLARTGSNIQYF.

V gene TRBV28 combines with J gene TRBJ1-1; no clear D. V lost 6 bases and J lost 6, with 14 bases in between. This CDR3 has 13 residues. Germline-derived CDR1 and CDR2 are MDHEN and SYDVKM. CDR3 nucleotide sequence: TGTGCCAGCAGCACTAGACTGAGGGCTGAAGCTTTCTTT. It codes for CASSTRLRAEAFF.

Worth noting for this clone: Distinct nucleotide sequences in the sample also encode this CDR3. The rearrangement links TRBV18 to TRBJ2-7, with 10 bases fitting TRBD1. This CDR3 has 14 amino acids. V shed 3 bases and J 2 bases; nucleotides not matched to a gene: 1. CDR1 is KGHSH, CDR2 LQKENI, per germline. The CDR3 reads CASSPGQGTYEQYF. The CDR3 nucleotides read TGTGCCAGCTCACCGGGACAGGGGACCTACGAGCAGTACTTC.